This passage covers 30 T cell receptor beta chains from one sample sequenced in a study of siplizumab effects on memory and regulatory T cells. Here immunoSEQ multiplex PCR was the method, and the copy in TCRdb shows in-frame clones only, minus some. The sample carries approximately 40,000 clones, roughly 90% recorded once. Sequences were obtained from naive CD4+ T cells sorted from blood. These receptors all come from a human donor in good health.

The rearrangement uses TRBV5-1 and TRBJ2-2, with D perhaps TRBD1 (5 bases). This CDR3 region has 15 residues. Germline lookup yields CDR1 SGHRS and CDR2 YFSETQ. Trimming pared 0 bases from V and 0 bases from J, leaving 6 bases between. The CDR3 protein is CASSLAGPNTGELFF. The CDR3 DNA sequence: TGCGCCAGCAGCTTGGCAGGGCCGAACACCGGGGAGCTGTTTTTT.

This rearrangement joins TRBV27 to TRBJ2-7, with 16 bases that match TRBD2. The V and J ends lost 6 bases and 6 bases, in that order; junction bases with no gene match: 14. CDR1 and CDR2 (germline): MNHEY, SMNVEV (reference sequence). This CDR3 has 18 residues. CDR3 loop: CASRISPGLAGGKAEQYF. CDR3 in DNA: TGTGCCAGCAGGATCAGTCCGGGACTAGCGGGAGGGAAAGCCGAGCAGTACTTC.

The chain employs TRBV5-1 and TRBJ1-2, with TRBD1 matching 8 bases. The CDR3 is made up of 15 amino acids. J was trimmed by 2 bases and V by 3 bases; bases with no gene match: 6. Germline CDR1 reads SGHRS; CDR2 reads YFSETQ. CDR3 region: CASSYATGGNYGYTF. The CDR3 nucleotides are TGCGCCAGCAGCTACGCTACAGGGGGAAACTATGGCTACACCTTC.

V is TRBV9 and J is TRBJ2-1; 13 nucleotides agree with TRBD2. V lost 1 base to trimming and J lost 7 bases; unmatched junction nucleotides: 5. CDR1 and CDR2 from the germline V gene are SGDLS and YYNGEE. CDR3 length: 16 amino acids. The CDR3 region is CASSVSGTSGKNEQFF. The CDR3 coding sequence is TGTGCCAGCAGCGTATCCGGGACTAGCGGGAAAAATGAGCAGTTCTTC.

V gene TRBV28 combines with J gene TRBJ2-3; D tentatively reads TRBD1 or TRBD2 (6 bases each). The CDR3 has 13 amino acids. Per germline, CDR1 MDHEN and CDR2 SYDVKM. V lost 8 bases to trimming and J lost 2 bases, with 11 bases between them. CDR3 sequence: CASGGGPTDTQYF. The CDR3 DNA reads as TGTGCCAGCGGAGGGGGGCCCACAGATACGCAGTATTTT.

This chain uses TRBV4-1 with TRBJ1-1; no clear D. In germline, CDR1 is MGHRA, CDR2 YSYEKL. V was clipped by 3 bases and J by 4 bases, with 12 bases between them. CDR3 length: 14 residues. The CDR3, as DNA: TGCGCCAGCAGCCAGACGGGCCAGGTCACTGAAGCTTTCTTT. This translates into CASSQTGQVTEAFF.

The chain recombines TRBV19 with TRBJ1-1; D might be TRBD1 (5 bases). The CDR3 is 13 amino acids. The V gene's germline CDR1 is LNHDA and CDR2 SQIVND (reference sequence). Trimming left V 3 bases short and J 3 bases short, with 8 bases between. The CDR3 sequence is CASSIARDTEAFF. The CDR3 DNA sequence: TGTGCCAGTAGTATCGCCAGGGACACTGAAGCTTTCTTT.

The genes are TRBV6-5 and TRBJ1-4, with D maybe TRBD1 (5 bases). V lost 0 bases, J lost 7 bases, and 12 bases lay in between. Germline loops: CDR1 MNHEY, CDR2 SVGAGI. The CDR3 extends over 15 amino acids. CDR3: CASSYSIGTGEKLFF. The CDR3 DNA follows: TGTGCCAGCAGTTACTCGATTGGGACCGGTGAAAAACTGTTTTTT.

V gene TRBV6-5 combines with J gene TRBJ2-2; TRBD1 aligns across 7 bases. V dropped 2 bases and J dropped 2; count of bases not matched to a gene: 2. The germline CDR1 and CDR2 sequences are MNHEY and SVGAGI. CDR3 length: 15 residues. The CDR3 DNA follows: TGTGCCAGCAGTTACGACAGGGTCAACACCGGGGAGCTGTTTTTT. Translation gives CASSYDRVNTGELFF.

The rearrangement uses TRBV11-2 and TRBJ1-1; D is uncertain. The CDR3 extends over 13 amino acids. CDR1 is SGHAT, CDR2 FQNNGV, per germline. The ends were cut back, 5 bases at V and 1 base at J, with 8 bases in the middle. The CDR3 DNA reads TGTGCCAGCAGCCTTGGGCAGAACACTGAAGCTTTCTTT. Its translation: CASSLGQNTEAFF. The full variable domain, with the rest looked up from reference TRBV11-2 and TRBJ1-1, is EAGVAQSPRYKIIEKRQSVAFWCNPISGHATLYWYQQILGQGPKLLIQFQNNGVVDDSQLPKDRFSAERLKGVDSTLKIQPAKLEDSAVYLCASSLGQNTEAFFGQGTRLTVV.

J is TRBJ2-2 and V is TRBV25-1; 12 bases line up with TRBD2. CDR3 length: 16 residues. V was clipped by 3 bases and J by 4 bases; unmatched bases: 3. The germline V gene has CDR1 MGHDK and CDR2 SYGVNS. The CDR3 sequence is CASSESSGRGTGELFF. For the CDR3, the DNA is TGTGCCAGCAGTGAGTCTAGCGGGAGGGGCACCGGGGAGCTGTTTTTT. Looking up the rest from reference TRBV25-1 and TRBJ2-2 gives the full variable domain: EADIYQTPRYLVIGTGKKITLECSQTMGHDKMYWYQQDPGMELHLIHYSYGVNSTEKGDLSSESTVSRIRTEHFPLTLESARPSHTSQYLCASSESSGRGTGELFFGEGSRLTVL.

The chain employs TRBV13 and TRBJ2-7, with D unclear. The length of the CDR3 is 12 residues. V was cut by 6 bases and J by 4 bases, with 10 bases left in between. CDR1 is PRHDT, CDR2 FYEKMQ, per germline (reference sequence). DNA for the CDR3: TGTGCCAGCAGTCGGAAACCATACGAGCAGTACTTC. Amino acids: CASSRKPYEQYF.

The CDR3: CASSSLRDSSYEQYF. As DNA, the CDR3 is TGTGCCAGCAGCTCACTACGGGACTCCTCCTACGAGCAGTACTTC. The gene calls are TRBV11-2 and TRBJ2-7; a weak D match, TRBD2 (6 bases). Looked up from germline, CDR1 is SGHAT and CDR2 is FQNNGV. The CDR3 is 15 residues long. V lost 4 bases, J lost 0 bases, and 13 bases lay in between. The full variable domain, rest sourced from reference TRBV11-2 and TRBJ2-7, is EAGVAQSPRYKIIEKRQSVAFWCNPISGHATLYWYQQILGQGPKLLIQFQNNGVVDDSQLPKDRFSAERLKGVDSTLKIQPAKLEDSAVYLCASSSLRDSSYEQYFGPGTRLTVT.

The CDR3 sequence: CASIRTGTGRPVNEQFF. DNA of the CDR3: TGTGCCAGCATTCGTACCGGGACAGGCCGACCAGTGAATGAGCAGTTCTTC. The chain has TRBV2 and TRBJ2-1; 8 positions match TRBD1. The CDR3 extends over 17 amino acids. The junction had 18 bases not matched to a gene; V was cut back by 7 bases and J by 7 bases. The germline V gene has CDR1 SNHLY and CDR2 FYNNEI. Using reference TRBV2 and TRBJ2-1 for the parts outside the CDR3, the full variable domain is EPEVTQTPSHQVTQMGQEVILRCVPISNHLYFYWYRQILGQKVEFLVSFYNNEISEKSEIFDDQFSVERPDGSNFTLKIRSTKLEDSAMYFCASIRTGTGRPVNEQFFGPGTRLTVL.

The chain carries TRBV5-1 and TRBJ1-1; no clear D. With 2 bases removed from V and 6 bases from J, the gap between germline ends came to 11 bases. The CDR3 runs 13 residues. From germline, CDR1 is SGHRS and CDR2 YFSETQ. As DNA, the CDR3 is TGCGCCAGCAGCTTTTCCGGGGTGCCTGAAGCTTTCTTT. It specifies CASSFSGVPEAFF.

In DNA, the CDR3 is TGTGCCAGCAGTCTATATGGGGGAGTCTCCTCTTACGAGCAGTACTTC. Translating it yields CASSLYGGVSSYEQYF. This sequence joins TRBV27 and TRBJ2-7; tentatively, D is TRBD1 or TRBD2 (5 bases each). CDR3 length equals 16 residues. In germline, CDR1 is MNHEY, CDR2 SMNVEV (reference sequence). V was trimmed by 5 bases and J by 4 bases, leaving 21 bases between them.

The rearrangement joins TRBV20-1 to TRBJ2-7; D not certain. The CDR3 loop spans 11 amino acids. In germline, CDR1 is DFQATT, CDR2 SNEGSKA (reference sequence). Trimming stripped 6 bases from V and 6 bases from J, with 12 bases between. The CDR3 is CSALRATEQYF. CDR3 sequence (DNA): TGCAGTGCCCTGCGAGCGACCGAGCAGTACTTC.

The CDR3 DNA is TGTGCCAGTAGTCCAGACAGGGGATGGGATGGCTACACCTTC. Translated: CASSPDRGWDGYTF. The V gene is TRBV19, the J gene TRBJ1-2; 8 nucleotides agree with TRBD1. CDR1 and CDR2 (germline): LNHDA, SQIVND (reference sequence). The trim removed 5 bases at V and 6 bases at J, leaving 8 bases unmatched. The CDR3 has 14 amino acids.

V and J are TRBV5-1 and TRBJ2-2; D gene unclear. The germline V and J ends were trimmed by 3 bases and 1 base, with 13 bases remaining between them. CDR1 SGHRS and CDR2 YFSETQ come from the germline V gene. This CDR3 has 16 amino acids. CDR3 loop: CASSSRPGVNTGELFF. The CDR3 coding sequence is TGCGCCAGCAGCTCCCGTCCAGGAGTGAACACCGGGGAGCTGTTTTTT.

The rearrangement joins TRBV7-9 to TRBJ2-7; TRBD2 is a possible D gene (7 bases). Germline CDR1 and CDR2: SEHNR and FQNEAQ (reference sequence). CDR3 size: 15 residues. Between the trimmed V and J ends, which lost 1 base and 4 bases, there was a span of 14 bases. This CDR3 reads CASSLGEGGSYEQYF. As DNA, the CDR3 is TGTGCCAGCAGCTTAGGGGAGGGGGGCTCGTACGAGCAGTACTTC.

This clone was detected a few times. The chain has TRBV4-2 and TRBJ1-2; D remains unclear. The length of the CDR3 is 14 residues. Trimming took off 0 bases at V and 7 bases at J, with 12 bases between the two ends. Germline-derived CDR1 and CDR2 are LGHNA and YNFKEQ. The CDR3 DNA reads as TGTGCCAGCAGCCAAGAGATGGGAACGGGTGGCTACACCTTC. Its protein product is CASSQEMGTGGYTF.

The V and J genes are TRBV7-8 and TRBJ1-2; perhaps TRBD1 as D (6 bases). The CDR3 spans 15 residues. Per germline, CDR1 SGHVS and CDR2 FQNEAQ. The V end lost 3 bases, the J end lost 2 bases, and 13 bases lay between the germline ends. In nucleotides, the CDR3 is TGTGCCAGCAGCTTTAACACAGGGACGAACTATGGCTACACCTTC. Translation gives CASSFNTGTNYGYTF.

The CDR3 DNA is TGTGCCAGCAGCTTGTCAACCGGGACACTTACCTACGAGCAGTACTTC. It specifies CASSLSTGTLTYEQYF. V gene TRBV5-8 combines with J gene TRBJ2-7; D is perhaps TRBD1 (6 bases). Per germline, CDR1 SGHTS and CDR2 YDEGEE. V was pared by 1 base and J by 2 bases, with 16 bases between. The CDR3 contains 16 residues.

The chain couples TRBV5-6 to TRBJ1-1; weak D call: TRBD1 (5 bases). V was trimmed by 2 bases and J by 0 bases, leaving 8 bases between them. There are 14 residues in the CDR3. Germline CDR1 and CDR2: SGHDT and YYEEEE. The chain's CDR3 is CASSFGTLNTEAFF. CDR3 nucleotides: TGTGCCAGCAGCTTCGGGACCTTGAACACTGAAGCTTTCTTT.

The chain has TRBV7-3 and TRBJ2-5; 9 bases align to TRBD2. The CDR3 spans 16 residues. The trim removed 2 bases at V and 5 bases at J, leaving 9 bases unmatched. Looked up from germline, CDR1 is SGHTA and CDR2 is FQGTGA. In DNA, the CDR3 is TGTGCCAGCAGCTTATCTATAGCGGGAGCGGGTGAGACCCAGTACTTC. Protein: CASSLSIAGAGETQYF. Based on the CDR3 plus reference TRBV7-3 and TRBJ2-5, the full variable domain is GAGVSQTPSNKVTEKGKYVELRCDPISGHTALYWYRQSLGQGPEFLIYFQGTGAADDSGLPNDRFFAVRPEGSVSTLKIQRTERGDSAVYLCASSLSIAGAGETQYFGPGTRLLVL.

The chain has TRBV29-1 and TRBJ2-5, with 9 bases identical to TRBD1. The ends lost 6 bases at V and 5 bases at J; junction bases unmatched: 7. CDR3 size: 13 residues. CDR1 is SQVTM, CDR2 ANQGSEA, per germline. The CDR3 DNA reads as TGCAGCGTCGTCACAGGGGGCGTTGAGACCCAGTACTTC. Its protein product is CSVVTGGVETQYF.

The chain recombines TRBV20-1 with TRBJ2-7, with D hard to call. Germline CDR1 and CDR2: DFQATT and SNEGSKA (reference sequence). CDR3 length equals 11 residues. V was pared by 5 bases and J by 4 bases, with 9 bases between. The CDR3 DNA follows: TGCAGTGCTGGCCCTGATTACGAGCAGTACTTC. Residues: CSAGPDYEQYF.

The V gene is TRBV21-1, the J gene TRBJ2-5; the DNA was not compared with TRBD1, the D call given in the table. TRBV21-1 is deemed a pseudogene. The CDR3 has 22 residues. As DNA, the CDR3 is TGTGCCAGCAGCAAAGGACAAGACACCGGGACAGGGGATTTTAAGCAAACAGAGACCCAGTACTTC. Protein: CASSKGQDTGTGDFKQTETQYF.

The chain links TRBV14 to TRBJ2-4; 8 nucleotides align to TRBD1. Germline V gene lookup returns CDR1 SGHDN and CDR2 FVKESK. The CDR3 length is 13 residues. Losses at the gene ends were 6 bases for V and 8 bases for J; bases not matched to a gene: 6. In nucleotides, the CDR3 is TGTGCCAGCAGAGGACAGGGATCGGACATTCAGTACTTC. Protein sequence: CASRGQGSDIQYF.

The rearrangement uses TRBV19 and TRBJ1-5; D remains unclear. Trimming stripped 1 base from V and 4 bases from J, with 11 bases between. Germline V gene data show CDR1 as LNHDA and CDR2 as SQIVND (reference sequence). This CDR3 is 15 amino acids long. This CDR3 is CASSIVRALNQPQHF. Here the CDR3 DNA reads TGTGCCAGTAGTATAGTCCGGGCCCTAAATCAGCCCCAGCATTTT.